This entry lists 29 T cell receptor beta chains sequenced from one sample in a study of blood T cell repertoires in COVID-19 (TCRdb year 2020). Library preparation was by the immunoSEQ multiplex PCR assay. TCRdb holds this immuneACCESS table with in-frame rearrangements only. Some clones are missing; in checked studies, unresolved V genes explain under half, and the rest has no known cause. The sample table records tens of thousands of clones; around 83% of these occur just once. Jointly, the top ten make up 14% of the sample. The sample was peripheral blood. The receptors here all came from a human donor with acute or convalescent COVID-19. The donor label of this sample is uncertain.

The CDR3 DNA reads as TGTGCCAGCGCGGGAGGGCCTTGGCCCGAGCAGTACTTC. This encodes CASAGGPWPEQYF. This chain connects TRBV11-3 to TRBJ2-7; TRBD2 agrees at 9 bases. Trimming removed 8 bases from V and 6 bases from J; junction bases left unmatched: 8. Germline V gene data show CDR1 as SGHNT and CDR2 as YENEEA. The CDR3 spans 13 residues.

The rearrangement joins TRBV7-2 to TRBJ1-1; 9 positions match TRBD1. Trimming cost V 8 bases and J 5 bases; bases outside gene matches: 6. The CDR3 sequence is 13 residues long. The germline V gene has CDR1 SGHTA and CDR2 FQGNSA. CDR3 in amino acids: CASSDRGQTEAFF. Here the CDR3 DNA reads TGTGCCAGCTCGGACAGGGGACAAACTGAAGCTTTCTTT.

The chain couples TRBV6-5 to TRBJ2-1; D is undetermined. Germline assignment: CDR1 MNHEY and CDR2 SVGAGI. CDR3 length: 15 residues. V was clipped by 2 bases and J by 7 bases, with 15 bases between them. The CDR3: CASSYLQTSRNEQFF. DNA of the CDR3: TGTGCCAGCAGTTACCTTCAAACTTCGAGGAATGAGCAGTTCTTC.

The rearrangement uses TRBV24-1 and TRBJ1-1; perhaps TRBD1 as D (6 bases). Per germline, CDR1 KGHDR and CDR2 SFDVKD. The CDR3 spans 15 residues. Trimming cost V 2 bases and J 4 bases, with 13 bases left between them. As DNA, the CDR3 is TGTGCCACCAGTGATTCTGGGACATTCGGCACTGAAGCTTTCTTT. As protein: CATSDSGTFGTEAFF.

The chain combines TRBV20-1 with TRBJ1-6; no reliable D call. The germline V and J ends were trimmed by 6 bases and 14 bases, with 11 bases remaining between them. Germline CDR1 reads DFQATT; CDR2 reads SNEGSKA (reference sequence). The CDR3 extends over 10 amino acids. The CDR3 protein is CSALTGSLHF. The CDR3 DNA reads TGCAGTGCCCTTACGGGATCCCTCCACTTT.

The CDR3 DNA sequence: TGTGCCAGCAGCCGGGGACAGGTGAACACCGGGGAGCTGTTTTTT. Protein: CASSRGQVNTGELFF. The chain uses TRBV5-5 and TRBJ2-2; 8 bases match TRBD1. V shed 4 bases and J 1 base; nucleotides not matched to a gene: 3. The CDR3 extends over 15 amino acids. CDR1 and CDR2 (germline): SGHKS, YYEKEE (reference sequence).

The chain has TRBV29-1 and TRBJ2-7; 9 nucleotides agree with TRBD1. V shed 6 bases, J shed 3 bases, and the junction held 6 bases outside the gene matches. Germline loops: CDR1 SQVTM, CDR2 ANQGSEA. The CDR3 is 13 residues long. The CDR3 DNA follows: TGCAGCGTACTAAAGGGACAGGGCTACGAGCAGTACTTC. Its protein product is CSVLKGQGYEQYF.

The V call is TRBV7-2, the J call TRBJ2-3, with TRBD2 identical over 11 bases. With V trimmed by 1 base and J by 4 bases, 4 bases remained unmatched. The CDR3 length is 16 residues. Germline assignment: CDR1 SGHTA and CDR2 FQGNSA. The CDR3 protein is CASSLVGSGGADTQYF. The CDR3 DNA reads as TGTGCCAGCAGCTTAGTGGGTAGCGGGGGGGCAGATACGCAGTATTTT.

The V gene is TRBV7-2, the J gene TRBJ2-5, with 8 bases identical to TRBD1. Unmatched junction bases numbered 4, after V lost 2 bases and J lost 5 bases. The CDR3 is 14 amino acids. Germline-derived CDR1 and CDR2 are SGHTA and FQGNSA. CDR3 protein: CASSLQGAYETQYF. In DNA, the CDR3 is TGTGCCAGCAGCTTACAGGGGGCATACGAGACCCAGTACTTC.

The J gene is TRBJ1-2, the V gene TRBV28; possible D gene TRBD1, 5 bases. CDR1 MDHEN and CDR2 SYDVKM come from the germline V gene. The V end lost 1 base, the J end lost 5 bases, and 11 bases lay between the germline ends. This CDR3 region has 14 residues. CDR3 DNA sequence: TGTGCCAGCAGTTTATCGACAGAGTTTTATGGCTACACCTTC. Its translation is CASSLSTEFYGYTF.

This clone was recorded once. The chain joins TRBV29-1 to TRBJ2-1; D is possibly TRBD2 (5 bases). The CDR3 is made up of 13 amino acids. Trimming pared 6 bases from V and 0 bases from J, leaving 9 bases between. CDR1 and CDR2 (germline): SQVTM, ANQGSEA. CDR3 nucleotide sequence: TGCAGCGTGGAGCGGAGCTCCTACAATGAGCAGTTCTTC. As protein: CSVERSSYNEQFF.

This chain connects TRBV19 to TRBJ2-1, with 8 bases lining up with TRBD2. Per the germline V gene, CDR1 is LNHDA and CDR2 is SQIVND (reference sequence). V was clipped by 6 bases and J by 5 bases; unmatched bases: 3. CDR3 length: 13 residues. CDR3: CASRRGANNEQFF. Written as DNA, the CDR3 is TGTGCCAGTAGGCGGGGGGCTAACAATGAGCAGTTCTTC. The full variable domain, with the rest looked up from reference TRBV19 and TRBJ2-1, is DGGITQSPKYLFRKEGQNVTLSCEQNLNHDAMYWYRQDPGQGLRLIYYSQIVNDFQKGDIAEGYSVSREKKESFPLTVTSAQKNPTAFYLCASRRGANNEQFFGPGTRLTVL.

This chain connects TRBV7-2 to TRBJ2-7; unclear D gene. This CDR3 contains 16 residues. Germline V CDR1 and CDR2: SGHTA, FQGNSA. V lost 1 base, J lost 4 bases, and 17 bases lay in between. The DNA of the CDR3 is TGTGCCAGCAGCTTAGATAGTAATTTGAGGTCGTACGAGCAGTACTTC. Its protein is CASSLDSNLRSYEQYF.

J is TRBJ1-2 and V is TRBV7-2; 9 bases agree with TRBD1. The CDR3 runs to 15 residues. V shed 4 bases and J 4 bases; nucleotides not matched to a gene: 7. CDR1 SGHTA and CDR2 FQGNSA come from the germline V gene. CDR3 residues: CASSSRTGAIYGYTF. CDR3 DNA: TGTGCCAGCAGCTCCCGGACAGGGGCTATCTATGGCTACACCTTC.

The chain carries TRBV6-2 or TRBV6-3 and TRBJ2-7; 7 positions match TRBD1. The germline gives CDR1 MNHEY, CDR2 SVGEGT. The CDR3 loop spans 15 amino acids. Trimming took 6 bases from V and 1 from J; bases not matched to a gene: 9. The CDR3 DNA is TGTGCCAGCAGCCAGACAGGGAGCCTATCCTACGAGCAGTACTTC. The encoded protein is CASSQTGSLSYEQYF.

Only a few counts were recorded for this clone. The J gene is TRBJ1-2, the V gene TRBV19, with TRBD1 matching over 7 bases. Looked up from germline, CDR1 is LNHDA and CDR2 is SQIVND (reference sequence). This CDR3 has 14 amino acids. V gave up 4 bases and J gave up 3 bases; unmatched junction bases: 5. The CDR3 nucleotides are TGTGCCAGTAGTAGGAGCCAGGGGGACTATGGCTACACCTTC. It codes for CASSRSQGDYGYTF.

The chain has TRBV9 and TRBJ2-7, with D perhaps matching TRBD1 (5 bases). Germline CDR1 reads SGDLS; CDR2 reads YYNGEE. Trimming took off 5 bases at V and 0 bases at J, with 12 bases between the two ends. This CDR3 spans 14 amino acids. The CDR3 region is CASRTDTNSYEQYF. As DNA, the CDR3 is TGTGCCAGCAGGACGGACACAAACTCCTACGAGCAGTACTTC.

This clone was found a few times. The gene calls are TRBV11-1 and TRBJ2-4, with 10 bases identical to TRBD1. The CDR3 is 15 amino acids. Germline V gene lookup returns CDR1 SGHAT and CDR2 FQDESV (reference sequence). Trimming cost V 5 bases and J 9 bases; bases outside gene matches: 10. The CDR3 sequence: CASSHPGTGDSIQYF. The CDR3, as DNA: TGTGCCAGCAGCCATCCAGGGACAGGGGATAGCATTCAGTACTTC.

This clone occurred a few times. This chain uses TRBV6-6 with TRBJ1-1, with a weak D call TRBD1 (6 bases). Trimming left V 0 bases short and J 3 bases short, with 11 bases between. CDR3 length: 15 amino acids. Germline V CDR1 and CDR2: MNHNY, SVGAGI (reference sequence). CDR3 nucleotides: TGTGCCAGCAGTTACTCATCAGGGGCTGACACTGAAGCTTTCTTT. It is translated as CASSYSSGADTEAFF.

V is TRBV5-5 and J is TRBJ1-5; 10 bases align to TRBD1. Germline CDR1 reads SGHKS; CDR2 reads YYEKEE (reference sequence). The CDR3 runs to 15 residues. The junction had 3 bases not matched to a gene; V was cut back by 0 bases and J by 6 bases. The CDR3 region is CASSLEDRGTQPQHF. The DNA of the CDR3 is TGTGCCAGCAGCTTGGAGGACAGGGGGACTCAGCCCCAGCATTTT.

The chain uses TRBV7-2 and TRBJ2-5, with no clear D. The CDR3 totals 13 residues. Germline CDR1 is SGHTA and CDR2 is FQGNSA. Trimming left V 6 bases short and J 1 base short, with 9 bases between. In DNA form, the CDR3 reads TGTGCCAGCAGACCCACCAGCCAAGAGACCCAGTACTTC. It specifies CASRPTSQETQYF.

The gene calls are TRBV6-1 and TRBJ1-4, with D unclear. V was clipped by 2 bases and J by 0 bases, with 7 bases between them. CDR3 length: 15 residues. Germline V gene data show CDR1 as MNHNS and CDR2 as SASEGT. CDR3 protein: CASSESRATNEKLFF. For the CDR3, the DNA is TGTGCCAGCAGTGAAAGCCGTGCAACTAATGAAAAACTGTTTTTT.

This chain uses TRBV12-5 with TRBJ2-2, with D perhaps matching TRBD2 (6 bases). The germline gives CDR1 LGHNT, CDR2 FRNRAP. There are 14 residues in the CDR3. Trimming left V 1 base short and J 5 bases short, with 8 bases between. CDR3 DNA: TGTGCTAGTGGTTTGGGACTAGTTACCGGGGAGCTGTTTTTT. It specifies CASGLGLVTGELFF.

This clone came up once. The gene calls are TRBV2 and TRBJ1-1, with 8 bases aligning to TRBD1. This CDR3 contains 14 residues. J gave up 1 base and V 5 bases, and 3 bases lay outside the gene matches. In germline, CDR1 is SNHLY, CDR2 FYNNEI. The CDR3 nucleotides read TGTGCCAGCAGTTCTGACAGGGGGAACACTGAAGCTTTCTTT. Its protein is CASSSDRGNTEAFF.

V is TRBV6-4 and J is TRBJ2-1, with D perhaps matching TRBD1 (6 bases). V shed 7 bases and J shed 3 bases, with 16 bases lying between them. In germline, CDR1 is MRHNA, CDR2 SNTAGT. The CDR3 spans 15 residues. The CDR3 protein is CASKKWTVDYNEQFF. CDR3 nucleotides: TGTGCCAGCAAAAAATGGACAGTCGACTACAATGAGCAGTTCTTC.

The J gene is TRBJ1-5, the V gene TRBV19; D gene unclear. Germline V lookup: CDR1 LNHDA, CDR2 SQIVND (reference sequence). CDR3 length: 13 residues. V was pared by 6 bases and J by 6 bases, with 12 bases between. CDR3 coding DNA: TGTGCCAGTAGCTCTCTCGGTATTCAGCCCCAGCATTTT. Amino acids: CASSSLGIQPQHF.

The chain joins TRBV18 to TRBJ1-6, with D possibly matching TRBD1 (5 bases). This CDR3 is built from 16 residues. V was pared by 0 bases and J by 6 bases, with 12 bases between. CDR1 and CDR2 (germline): KGHSH, LQKENI. Here the CDR3 DNA reads TGTGCCAGCTCACCACCTGGAGGGGCGTTTAATTCACCCCTCCACTTT. It encodes CASSPPGGAFNSPLHF.

This clone is medium-sized (0.01 to 0.1%) by share. V is TRBV20-1 and J is TRBJ1-5; 12 nucleotides match TRBD1. In germline, CDR1 is DFQATT, CDR2 SNEGSKA (reference sequence). V lost 3 bases and J lost 6; bases outside the gene matches: 9. This CDR3 comprises 16 residues. CDR3 amino acids: CSASSVGTGGTQPQHF. The DNA of the CDR3 is TGCAGTGCTAGTTCGGTGGGGACAGGGGGCACTCAGCCCCAGCATTTT.

The rearrangement links TRBV4-3 to TRBJ2-3, with D possibly TRBD2 on 6 matching bases. CDR1 is LGHNA, CDR2 YSLEER, per germline. The CDR3 spans 16 residues. Trimming took 4 bases from V and 2 from J, leaving 16 bases between them. CDR3 nucleotide sequence: TGCGCCAGCAGCCGATATAGCGGCAGATACACAGATACGCAGTATTTT. Translating gives CASSRYSGRYTDTQYF.